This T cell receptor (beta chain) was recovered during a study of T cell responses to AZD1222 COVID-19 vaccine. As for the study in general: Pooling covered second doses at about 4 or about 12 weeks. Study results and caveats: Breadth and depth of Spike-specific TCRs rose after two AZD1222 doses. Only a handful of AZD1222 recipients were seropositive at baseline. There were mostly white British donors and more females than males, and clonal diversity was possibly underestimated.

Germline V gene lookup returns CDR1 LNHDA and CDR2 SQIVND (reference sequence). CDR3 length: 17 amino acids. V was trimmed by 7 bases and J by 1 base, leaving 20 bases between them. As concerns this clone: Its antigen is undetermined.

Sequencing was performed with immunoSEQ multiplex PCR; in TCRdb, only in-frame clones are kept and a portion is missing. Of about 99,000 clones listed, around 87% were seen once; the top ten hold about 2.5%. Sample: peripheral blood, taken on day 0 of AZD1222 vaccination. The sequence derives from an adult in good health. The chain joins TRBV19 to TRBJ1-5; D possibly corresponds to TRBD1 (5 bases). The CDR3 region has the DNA TGTGCCAGTACGGAGACACAGGTCCTATTAAGCAATCAGCCCCAGCATTTT. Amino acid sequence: CASTETQVLLSNQPQHF.